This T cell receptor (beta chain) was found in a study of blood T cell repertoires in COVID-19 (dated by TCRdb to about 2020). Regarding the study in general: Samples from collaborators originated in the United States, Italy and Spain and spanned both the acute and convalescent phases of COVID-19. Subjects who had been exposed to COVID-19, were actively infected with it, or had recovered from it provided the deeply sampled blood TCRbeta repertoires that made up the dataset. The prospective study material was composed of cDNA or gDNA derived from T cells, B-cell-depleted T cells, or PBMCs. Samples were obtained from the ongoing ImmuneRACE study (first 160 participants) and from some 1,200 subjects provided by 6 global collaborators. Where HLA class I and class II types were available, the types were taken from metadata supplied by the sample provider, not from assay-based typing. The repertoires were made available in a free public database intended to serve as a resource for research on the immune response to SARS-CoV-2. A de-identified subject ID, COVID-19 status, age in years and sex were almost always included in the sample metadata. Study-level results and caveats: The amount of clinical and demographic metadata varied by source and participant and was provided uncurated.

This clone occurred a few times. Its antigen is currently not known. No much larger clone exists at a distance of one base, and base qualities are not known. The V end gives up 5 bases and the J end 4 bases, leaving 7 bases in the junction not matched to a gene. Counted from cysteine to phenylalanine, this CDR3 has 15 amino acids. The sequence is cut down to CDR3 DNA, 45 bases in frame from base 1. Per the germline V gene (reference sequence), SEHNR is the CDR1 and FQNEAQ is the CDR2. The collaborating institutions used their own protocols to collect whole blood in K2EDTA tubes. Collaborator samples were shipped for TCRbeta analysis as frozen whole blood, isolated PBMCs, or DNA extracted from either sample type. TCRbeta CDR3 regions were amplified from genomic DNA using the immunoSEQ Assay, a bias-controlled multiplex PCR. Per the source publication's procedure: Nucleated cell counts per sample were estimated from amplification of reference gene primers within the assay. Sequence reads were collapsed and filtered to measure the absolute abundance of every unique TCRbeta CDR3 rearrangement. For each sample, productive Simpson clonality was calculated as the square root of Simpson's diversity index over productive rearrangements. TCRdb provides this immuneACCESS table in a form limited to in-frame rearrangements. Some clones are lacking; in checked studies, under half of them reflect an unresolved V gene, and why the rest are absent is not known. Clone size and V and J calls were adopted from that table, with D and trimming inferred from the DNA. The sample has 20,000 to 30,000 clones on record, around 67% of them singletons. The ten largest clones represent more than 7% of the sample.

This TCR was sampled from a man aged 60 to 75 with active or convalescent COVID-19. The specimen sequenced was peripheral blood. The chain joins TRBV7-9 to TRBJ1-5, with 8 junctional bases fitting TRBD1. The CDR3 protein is CASSGQGMGNQPQHF. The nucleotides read TGTGCCAGCAGCGGACAGGGAATGGGGAATCAGCCCCAGCATTTT.